This TCR beta chain was recorded in a study of neurological immune-mediated disorders (dated 2019 in TCRdb). General notes on the study: Among the 35 or so multiple sclerosis patients, 31 had relapsing-remitting MS and 3 had secondary progressive MS. Using UMI-based sequencing, the study compared peripheral blood TCR-beta repertoires from patients with HTLV-I-associated myelopathy (HAM/TSP), patients with multiple sclerosis, and healthy controls. Longitudinal samples, technical triplicates and paired sorted CD4+ and CD8+ T-cell subsets, alongside PBMC samples, were included among the approximately 110 TCR-beta libraries. The cohort included approximately 68 subjects: approximately 15 with HAM/TSP, about 35 with multiple sclerosis, and around 20 healthy controls.

The V end gives up 5 bases and the J end 7 bases, leaving 4 bases in the junction not matched to a gene. CDR1 and CDR2 are drawn from the germline V gene: SGHVT, SQSDAQ. Measured from the cysteine to the phenylalanine, the CDR3 is 14 residues long. Here the CDR3 DNA is all that survives: 42 bases in frame from base 1. To synthesize cDNA, template-switch 5'RACE was performed with a primer carrying a 10-nucleotide random unique molecular identifier so that each TCR transcript was tagged. Over 200 million TCR-beta sequences, covering 15-18 subjects, were produced in each sequencing run. The RNeasy kit was used for extraction of total RNA. Using the KAPA Real-time Library Amplification kit, TCR-beta VDJ regions were amplified with primers for the TCR constant region and the 5'RACE anchor. Sample indexes and Illumina adaptors were added in a first PCR, and a second PCR then increased library yield. The roughly 650 bp TCR product was size-selected on a 2% E-gel SizeSelection system after Ampure bead purification. Before pooling, library quality was checked on a Bioanalyzer, concentration was measured with Qubit, and libraries were quantified with the Kapa Library Quantification kit. Paired-end 2 x 150 bp sequencing of the libraries was performed on an Illumina HiSeq 2500. To increase sequence diversity, about 25-31% phiX was spiked into each library pool. Per the source publication's procedure: Quality-filtered reads were processed with the UMI-based MiGEC pipeline, and over 75% of raw TCR sequences were removed by the MiGEC pipeline during error correction. IMGT germline references were used for alignment of VDJ genes, and clonotypes were defined by a unique CDR3 amino acid sequence together with V-J genes. Clonal expansion, Shannon diversity and CDR3 relatedness were evaluated with VDJtools (CalcPairwiseDistances, ClusterSamples), while phylogenetic trees were built in CLCbio workbench. Expanded clones were defined as having at least 8 unique UMIs, based on coefficient-of-variation modelling across technical triplicates. TCRdb reprocessed the public reads (quality trimming at Q25 with fastp, clone calling with MiXCR) and kept in-frame beta chains. Duplicate CDR3 protein sequences are folded into a single record with the most common DNA and genes. TCRdb's processing, not the authors' own work, is the source of the V and J calls. Present in this sample are about 74,000 distinct CDR3 sequences, 5.2% of which were seen just once. Of the sample, approximately 7% falls within the top ten clones.

Points the paper makes about the study in general: TCR clonal expansion was highest in HAM/TSP patients and lowest in MS patients, with MS patients falling below even healthy controls. In phylogenetic analysis, the repertoires of 18 of 34 MS patients grouped into a cluster of related CDR3 sequences, which suggests a possible signature at the repertoire level. Across subjects, expanded clones never shared an identical CDR3 amino acid sequence, which suggests that the TCR-beta repertoires in every group were private. No clinical or MRI features were associated with the MS cluster, and the authors said that larger cohorts are needed.

This clonotype was found many times. Its antigen remains unidentified. Within one base of it there is no much larger clone, and no base qualities were kept. Libraries from unsorted PBMCs were made from 2 million PBMCs kept in RNAlater at -80 degrees C until RNA extraction. Multiple sclerosis patients were enrolled in a US clinical protocol under which disease progression was evaluated by magnetic resonance imaging. Peripheral blood was subjected to Ficoll-Hypaque density gradient centrifugation to isolate PBMCs, which were then cryopreserved in liquid nitrogen. The rearranged segments are TRBV7-4 and TRBJ1-6; 8 bases in the junction line up with TRBD1. The receptor's source is a young man with multiple sclerosis. The sequenced sample was PBMCs. The CDR3 corresponds to CASSPGQGNSPLHF. The base sequence is TGTGCCAGCAGCCCAGGACAGGGAAATTCACCCCTCCACTTT.